Shown below are 12 T cell receptor beta chains from a single sample sequenced in a study of T-cell reconstitution after alpha-beta-depleted transplantation in children. As it was prepared, the TCRbeta library received unique molecular identifiers. TCRdb passed the PCR reads through MiXCR, listing each CDR3 protein once. The data show around 600,000 distinct CDR3 sequences, roughly 10% seen once. The sequences come from PBMCs from the stem cell graft donor, collected from the stem cell graft. The origin of the receptors is a human donor who donated a stem cell graft to a child with acute myeloid leukemia.

The gene calls are TRBV9 and TRBJ1-1, with a weak D call TRBD1 (6 bases). Germline assignment: CDR1 SGDLS and CDR2 YYNGEE. The V end lost 1 base, the J end lost 2 bases, and 15 bases lay between the germline ends. This CDR3 contains 16 residues. The CDR3 loop is CASSVTSGAGNTEAFF. The CDR3, as DNA: TGTGCCAGCAGCGTAACCTCGGGGGCGGGTAACACTGAAGCTTTCTTT.

This clonotype was recorded many times. The chain uses TRBV15 and TRBJ2-7, with D possibly being TRBD2 (6 bases). The length of the CDR3 is 15 residues. Per germline, CDR1 LNHNV and CDR2 YYDKDF (reference sequence). Trimming cost V 1 base and J 7 bases, with 17 bases left between them. DNA of the CDR3: TGTGCCACCAGCAGAGTTTCCGGGAGTGGTAGGGAGCAGTACTTC. Its translation: CATSRVSGSGREQYF.

This clonotype has only a few counts. J is TRBJ1-5 and V is TRBV15, with TRBD1 matching over 7 bases. The CDR3 loop spans 15 amino acids. Per germline, CDR1 LNHNV and CDR2 YYDKDF (reference sequence). V shed 4 bases, J shed 6 bases, and the junction held 9 bases outside the gene matches. CDR3 DNA: TGTGCCACCAGCACACGACAGGGTACCGCTCAGCCCCAGCATTTT. Translated: CATSTRQGTAQPQHF.

The rearrangement uses TRBV7-6 and TRBJ2-6; D remains ambiguous. The CDR3 extends over 17 amino acids. Germline V gives CDR1 SGHVS, CDR2 FNYEAQ. V was cut by 5 bases and J by 0 bases, with 14 bases left in between. CDR3: CASSVGISNSGANVLTF. In DNA, the CDR3 is TGTGCCAGCAGCGTAGGTATCTCTAACTCTGGGGCCAACGTCCTGACTTTC.

The genes are TRBV6-2 or TRBV6-3 and TRBJ1-5; a possible D gene is TRBD1 (6 bases). The CDR3 loop spans 13 amino acids. Trimming shortened V by 6 bases and J by 6 bases, and 12 bases separated the two germline ends. The germline V gene has CDR1 MNHEY and CDR2 SVGEGT. The CDR3 DNA is TGTGCCAGCAGGTTGGGGGGGCCTCAGCCCCAGCATTTT. Amino acid sequence: CASRLGGPQPQHF.

This clonotype was observed a handful of times. This rearrangement joins TRBV28 to TRBJ2-6, with D possibly matching TRBD1 (6 bases). The CDR3 covers 16 residues. Trimming took 7 bases from V and 2 from J, leaving 15 bases between them. Germline V CDR1 and CDR2: MDHEN, SYDVKM. Here the CDR3 reads CASTLQQGAGANVLTF. CDR3 nucleotides: TGTGCCAGCACCTTACAACAGGGCGCTGGGGCCAACGTCCTGACTTTC.

This clonotype showed up just a few times. The chain carries TRBV29-1 and TRBJ2-5; TRBD2 agrees at 9 bases. Germline V gives CDR1 SQVTM, CDR2 ANQGSEA. This CDR3 has 14 residues. Germline trimming cut 4 bases from V and 5 bases from J; bases unmatched to any gene: 8. The CDR3 spells CSVVVSGSGETQYF. Written as DNA, the CDR3 is TGCAGCGTTGTTGTTAGCGGGAGCGGGGAGACCCAGTACTTC.

This chain's CDR3 is CASKTGLGYEQYF. The CDR3 coding sequence is TGTGCCAGCAAGACAGGGTTAGGCTACGAGCAGTACTTC. The V call is TRBV27, the J call TRBJ2-7; 7 nucleotides match TRBD1. CDR3 length equals 13 residues. V dropped 7 bases and J dropped 3; count of bases not matched to a gene: 6. Germline lookup yields CDR1 MNHEY and CDR2 SMNVEV (reference sequence).

In its sample, this clonotype was seen a few times. The CDR3 bases are TGTGCCAGCTCACCACCGAGTTCTGGACGGCGCACAGATACGCAGTATTTT. Translating gives CASSPPSSGRRTDTQYF. The V gene is TRBV18, the J gene TRBJ2-3; no clear D gene. Per the germline V gene, CDR1 is KGHSH and CDR2 is LQKENI. There are 17 residues in the CDR3. The V end was cut by 0 bases, the J end by 1 base, with 14 bases between. The full variable domain, its missing parts supplied by reference TRBV18 and TRBJ2-3, is NAGVMQNPRHLVRRRGQEARLRCSPMKGHSHVYWYRQLPEEGLKFMVYLQKENIIDESGMPKERFSAEFPKEGPSILRIQQVVRGDSAAYFCASSPPSSGRRTDTQYFGPGTRLTVL.

The table lists this clonotype with a few counts. The chain links TRBV2 to TRBJ2-3; a weak D match, TRBD2 (6 bases). The V end was cut by 3 bases, the J end by 4 bases, with 20 bases between. The CDR3 is made up of 17 amino acids. CDR1 is SNHLY and CDR2 is FYNNEI in the germline V gene. DNA for the CDR3: TGTGCCAGCAGTGATATCGGCGGGATCGGTTCCCCAGATACGCAGTATTTT. This encodes CASSDIGGIGSPDTQYF.

Here the CDR3 reads CSVEDWSNEQFF. CDR3 nucleotide sequence: TGCAGCGTTGAAGATTGGTCCAATGAGCAGTTCTTC. The chain recombines TRBV29-1 with TRBJ2-1; D not resolved. V dropped 0 bases and J dropped 6 bases, with 6 bases sitting between them. The CDR3 has 12 amino acids. Germline assignment: CDR1 SQVTM and CDR2 ANQGSEA.

This clonotype was seen a few times. The chain uses TRBV27 and TRBJ2-6; maybe TRBD1 (5 bases). Trimming shortened V by 7 bases and J by 3 bases, and 19 bases separated the two germline ends. Germline CDR1 is MNHEY and CDR2 is SMNVEV (reference sequence). CDR3 length: 17 residues. The CDR3 spells CASTPRQGYDGANVLTF. For the CDR3, the DNA is TGTGCCAGCACCCCAAGGCAGGGATACGATGGGGCCAACGTCCTGACTTTC.